This T cell receptor beta chain emerged from a study of cytomegalovirus exposure and HLA in healthy donors. There are 16 residues in the CDR3. The V end was cut by 1 base, the J end by 5 bases, with 15 bases between. Germline CDR1 and CDR2: SGHRS and YFSETQ. In the PCR, 60 Vbeta and 13 Jbeta primers were used. Some clones are missing from TCRdb's copy, which holds only in-frame ones; the method was immunoSEQ multiplex PCR. The sample has about 160,000 clones; approximately 80% are singletons. Sequenced material: PBMCs. The sequence came from a woman in her fifties or sixties in good health and CMV-seropositive. The chain carries TRBV5-1 and TRBJ2-2, with D perhaps matching TRBD2 (6 bases). CDR3 nucleotides: TGCGCCAGCAGCTTGCCCCGGGACTCTGGGACCGGGGAGCTGTTTTTT. Translated, it gives CASSLPRDSGTGELFF.